The source of this T cell receptor beta chain is a study of T cell responses to AZD1222 COVID-19 vaccine. Study conclusions and caveats: Among the donors, most were white British and more were female, and clonal diversity was possibly underestimated. Dominant CD4 TCR responses targeted spike regions 160-218 and 743-854. The study reported that nearly half of spike-specific TCRs target unmutated variant regions.

Germline trimming cut 2 bases from V and 3 bases from J; bases unmatched to any gene: 7. This CDR3 contains 15 residues. In germline, CDR1 is MDHEN, CDR2 SYDVKM. Using immunoSEQ multiplex PCR, the repertoire was profiled, and TCRdb retains in-frame clones only, with some absent. The sample shows 100,000 to 150,000 clones, just under 95% of them seen only once. This clone was seen once. Its antigen remains unknown. The sequenced sample was peripheral blood, obtained on day 0 of AZD1222 vaccination. The sequence was obtained from an adult in good health. This chain uses TRBV28 with TRBJ2-7; 7 nucleotides match TRBD1. CDR3 bases: TGTGCCAGCAGTTTACACGGGACAGTCAACTACGAGCAGTACTTC. Its protein product is CASSLHGTVNYEQYF.